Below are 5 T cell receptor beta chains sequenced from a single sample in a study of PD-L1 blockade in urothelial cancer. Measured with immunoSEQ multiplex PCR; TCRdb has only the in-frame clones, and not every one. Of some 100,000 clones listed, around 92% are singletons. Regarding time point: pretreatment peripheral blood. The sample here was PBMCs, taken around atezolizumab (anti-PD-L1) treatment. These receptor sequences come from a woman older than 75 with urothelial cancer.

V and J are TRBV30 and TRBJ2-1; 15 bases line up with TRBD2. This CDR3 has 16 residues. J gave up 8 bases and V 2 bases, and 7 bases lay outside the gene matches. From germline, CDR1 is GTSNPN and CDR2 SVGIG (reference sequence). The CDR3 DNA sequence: TGTGCCTGGAGTCCCGGACTAGCGGGAGGGGGGGATGAGCAGTTCTTC. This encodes CAWSPGLAGGGDEQFF.

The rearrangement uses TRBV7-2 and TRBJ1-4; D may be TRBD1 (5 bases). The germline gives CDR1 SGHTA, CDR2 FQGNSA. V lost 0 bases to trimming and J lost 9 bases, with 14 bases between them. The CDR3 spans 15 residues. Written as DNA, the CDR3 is TGTGCCAGCAGCTTAGCGCCAGGGAAAGAACAAAAACTGTTTTTT. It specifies CASSLAPGKEQKLFF. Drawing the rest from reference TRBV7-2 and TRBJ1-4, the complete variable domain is GAGVSQSPSNKVTEKGKDVELRCDPISGHTALYWYRQSLGQGLEFLIYFQGNSAPDKSGLPSDRFSAERTGGSVSTLTIQRTQQEDSAVYLCASSLAPGKEQKLFFGSGTQLSVL.

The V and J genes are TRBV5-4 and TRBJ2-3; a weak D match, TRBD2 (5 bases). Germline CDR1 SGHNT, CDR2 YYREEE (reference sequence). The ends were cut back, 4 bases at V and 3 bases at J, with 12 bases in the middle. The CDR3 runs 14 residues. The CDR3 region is CASSRDPATDTQYF. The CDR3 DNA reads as TGTGCCAGCAGCCGGGATCCGGCTACAGATACGCAGTATTTT.

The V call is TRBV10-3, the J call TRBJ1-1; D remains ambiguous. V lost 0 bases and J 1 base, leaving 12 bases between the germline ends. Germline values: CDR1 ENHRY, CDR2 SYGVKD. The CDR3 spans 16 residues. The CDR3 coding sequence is TGTGCCATCAGTGAGTCCCTCCAGATAACGAACACTGAAGCTTTCTTT. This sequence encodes CAISESLQITNTEAFF.

The CDR3: CASSFRQGYNEQFF. The CDR3 DNA follows: TGTGCCAGCAGCTTTAGGCAGGGCTACAATGAGCAGTTCTTC. The chain uses TRBV5-4 and TRBJ2-1; possibly TRBD1 for D (5 bases). The V gene's germline CDR1 is SGHNT and CDR2 YYREEE (reference sequence). The CDR3 length is 14 residues. V was trimmed by 2 bases and J by 3 bases, leaving 9 bases between them.